This T cell receptor beta chain was sequenced in a study of metastatic and nonmetastatic thyroid tumors (dated by TCRdb to the early 2020s). Describing the broader study: For patients with malignant and with benign thyroid disease, the researchers compared repertoires between peripheral blood samples and tumor or nodule tissue samples. Broader findings and caveats from the paper: In both blood and tumor samples, malignant tumors were reported to have significantly higher TCR beta diversity than benign nodules.

The library was made by PCR. Sequencing relied on an Illumina HiSeq 4000. The TCR beta-chain CDR3 region of each patient was profiled by high-throughput sequencing. Under the source paper's analysis protocol: A classifier to discriminate distant-metastatic papillary thyroid cancer patients was built from CDR3 differences across clinicopathological groups. To measure repertoire diversity the researchers used the Shannon index, while the Morisita-Horn index served to gauge how similar the tumor and blood repertoires were. Clones were called with MiXCR by TCRdb after fastp trimmed the public reads at Q25, and only in-frame beta chains were retained. The V and J calls, along with clone size, are taken from TCRdb and not from the paper's own processing. The table for this sample lists around 16,000 clones; more than 10% of them were counted only once. Roughly 31% of the sample is held by the ten biggest clonotypes.

This clone occurred many times. Its cognate antigen has yet to be identified. Per-base qualities were not stored, and no clone one base away is much larger. No treatment had been received by any patient before thyroid surgery. Using T-cell receptor beta sequencing, the researchers looked back retrospectively at clinical samples from patients, gathered between about 2011 and 2019. Here V drops 4 bases and J drops 6 bases, and the junction holds 3 bases not matched to any gene. The CDR3 goes from the cysteine to the phenylalanine over 12 residues. Only the CDR3 part of the read is kept: 36 bases, read in frame from the first base. Reading the germline V gene gives CDR1 SGHRS and CDR2 YFSETQ.

The chain is assembled from TRBV5-1 and TRBJ2-5; 7 middle bases align to TRBD2. Sequencing was done on a sample of blood. This clonotype was obtained from a female donor with papillary thyroid cancer or a benign thyroid nodule (not recorded which). Some clones in this sample may be carry-over from other donors' samples. The CDR3 sequence is CASSTGGQTQYF. The sequenced DNA: TGCGCCAGCAGCACGGGGGGACAGACCCAGTACTTC.